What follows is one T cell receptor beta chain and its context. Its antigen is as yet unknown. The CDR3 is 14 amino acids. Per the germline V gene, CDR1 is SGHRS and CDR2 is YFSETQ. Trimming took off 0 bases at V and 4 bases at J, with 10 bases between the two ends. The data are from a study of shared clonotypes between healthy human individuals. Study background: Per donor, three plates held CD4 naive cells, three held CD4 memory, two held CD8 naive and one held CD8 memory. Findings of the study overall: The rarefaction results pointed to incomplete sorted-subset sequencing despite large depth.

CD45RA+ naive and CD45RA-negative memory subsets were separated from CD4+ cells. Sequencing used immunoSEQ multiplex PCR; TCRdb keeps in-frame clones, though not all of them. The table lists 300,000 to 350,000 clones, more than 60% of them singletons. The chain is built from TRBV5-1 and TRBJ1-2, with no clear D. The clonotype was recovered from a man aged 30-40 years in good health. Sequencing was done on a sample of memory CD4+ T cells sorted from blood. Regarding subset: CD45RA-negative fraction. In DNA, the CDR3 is TGCGCCAGCAGCTTGGAGTCGGCCTCCTATGGCTACACCTTC. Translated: CASSLESASYGYTF.